This TCR beta chain comes out of a study of blood T cells in healthy people across ages. V lost 6 bases to trimming and J lost 1 base; unmatched junction nucleotides: 10. The CDR3 covers 16 residues. For the second PCR, which ran for about 6 to 11 cycles, a sample-barcoded 5' primer and a J-beta primer mix were used. TCRdb ran MiXCR on the 5' RACE reads and lists one entry per CDR3 protein. The table has roughly 1,800,000 distinct CDR3 sequences, 40% to 55% seen once. This sequence was found in a woman aged 40 to 55 in good health. The rearrangement joins TRBV12-3 or TRBV12-4 to TRBJ1-1; the match to TRBD1 covers 8 bases. The sample comprised blood. The CDR3 spells CASSLGWDRPNTEAFF. As DNA, the CDR3 is TGTGCCAGCAGCCTGGGGTGGGACAGGCCGAACACTGAAGCTTTCTTT.